This is a list of T cell receptor beta chains from one sample in a study of T cells in Graves' hyperthyroidism and ophthalmopathy. Each CDR3 protein gets one entry after TCRdb re-called the multiplex PCR reads with MiXCR. The sample lists around 520,000 distinct CDR3 sequences, around 15% occurring once. The sequenced sample consisted of blood. The receptor set was obtained from a woman aged 40 to 49 with Graves' hyperthyroidism. CDR3s include the opening cysteine and the closing phenylalanine or tryptophan. Fields, in order: D gene, V gene, CDR3 length, clone size, J gene, CDR3 DNA, CDR3 protein. D genes are given only for firm matches. For some rows the clone size is stated as once, few or many, or as a class when expanded; others skip it.

NA	TRBV20-1	15	many	TRBJ1-1	TGCAGTGCTAGAGACTACAGGGCCATGAACACTGAAGCTTTCTTT	CSARDYRAMNTEAFF
TRBD1	TRBV18	15	many	TRBJ1-4	TGTGCCAGCTCACAGCCGGGACAGGGAATGAAAAAACTGTTTTTT	CASSQPGQGMKKLFF
NA	TRBV12-3/TRBV12-4	15	many	TRBJ2-3	TGTGCCAGCAGGCTCTCTCCAGGGGGCACAGATACGCAGTATTTT	CASRLSPGGTDTQYF
TRBD1	TRBV12-3/TRBV12-4	14	many	TRBJ1-6	TGTGCCAGCAGCCGGGACAGCCAATATTCACCCCTCCACTTT	CASSRDSQYSPLHF
TRBD1	TRBV30	17	many	TRBJ1-6	TGTGCCTGGAGCATATCGAGGGGGCAACTCTATAATTCACCCCTCCACTTT	CAWSISRGQLYNSPLHF
NA	TRBV6-1	14	NA	TRBJ2-3	TGTGCCAGCAGTGTAAGGGGGAGCACAGATACGCAGTATTTT	CASSVRGSTDTQYF
NA	TRBV12-3/TRBV12-4	17	many	TRBJ1-3	TGTGCCAGCATCCCAGGCGGCAGTCCACTCTCTGGAAACACCATATATTTT	CASIPGGSPLSGNTIYF
NA	TRBV27	12	NA	TRBJ1-3	TGTGCCAGCAGTACCCCTGGAAACACCATATATTTT	CASSTPGNTIYF
NA	TRBV6-2/TRBV6-3	17	few	TRBJ2-1	TGTGCCAGCAGTTACTGGCGGCCCGGGGTGGCCTACAATGAGCAGTTCTTC	CASSYWRPGVAYNEQFF
TRBD2	TRBV7-6	15	many	TRBJ2-1	TGTGCCAGCACCCCTGCGGCGGGAGGGAACAATGAGCAGTTCTTC	CASTPAAGGNNEQFF
NA	TRBV2	15	many	TRBJ1-4	TGTGCCAGCAGAGCCCAGGGCAGGGCGTTCGAAAAACTGTTTTTT	CASRAQGRAFEKLFF
TRBD1	TRBV4-2	18	many	TRBJ2-2	TGTGCCAGCAGCCAAGAAGACCTACCAGGGGGCATCACCGGGGAGCTGTTTTTT	CASSQEDLPGGITGELFF
NA	TRBV7-9	17	many	TRBJ2-3	TGTGCCAGCAGCTTACGCGGGGACCAATGGACGCGAGATACGCAGTATTTT	CASSLRGDQWTRDTQYF
TRBD2	TRBV28	14	many	TRBJ2-7	TGTGCCAGCAGTACCGGACTAGCGGACTACGAGCAGTACTTC	CASSTGLADYEQYF
NA	TRBV6-1	12	NA	TRBJ1-1	TGTGCCAGCGGGGAGGTATGGACTGAAGCTTTCTTT	CASGEVWTEAFF
NA	TRBV30	14	many	TRBJ1-2	TGTGCCTGGAGTCCAGGGACAACTAACTATGGCTACACCTTC	CAWSPGTTNYGYTF
NA	TRBV18	14	many	TRBJ2-3	TGTGCCAGCTCACCACCACCGCCGGATGATACGCAGTATTTT	CASSPPPPDDTQYF
TRBD2	TRBV5-1	15	many	TRBJ2-1	TGCGCCAGCAGCTTGGCGGCGGGAGGTGGAAATGAGCAGTTCTTC	CASSLAAGGGNEQFF
NA	TRBV28	14	many	TRBJ1-1	TGTGCCAGCAGTTCATCCGGGACGGGCCCTGAAGCTTTCTTT	CASSSSGTGPEAFF
NA	TRBV19	14	NA	TRBJ1-1	TGTGCCAGTAGTATATCAGGGTTGAACACTGAAGCTTTCTTT	CASSISGLNTEAFF
NA	TRBV19	14	few	TRBJ2-2	TGTGCCAGTAGTCTGACTAGTGTCGCCGGGGAGCTGTTTTTT	CASSLTSVAGELFF
TRBD2	TRBV20-1	13	NA	TRBJ2-1	TGCAGTGCTAGAGAGGGCGGGAGGGCTACGCAGTTCTTC	CSAREGGRATQFF
NA	TRBV6-1	13	many	TRBJ1-5	TGTGCCAGCACCCTCAGGGGCGGTCAGCCCCAGCATTTT	CASTLRGGQPQHF
NA	TRBV3-1	15	many	TRBJ2-5	TGTGCCAGCAGCCGACCCCGGGGTGGGGAAGAGACCCAGTACTTC	CASSRPRGGEETQYF
NA	TRBV2	13	many	TRBJ2-3	TGTGCCAGCAGTTACAGAGACACAGATACGCAGTATTTT	CASSYRDTDTQYF
TRBD1	TRBV20-1	15	many	TRBJ1-4	TGCAGTGCTAGAACTCCGGGACAGGGTAATGAAAAACTGTTTTTT	CSARTPGQGNEKLFF
NA	TRBV11-2	16	many	TRBJ2-1	TGTGCCAGCAGCTTAGATGGGACTTGGACAATAAATGAGCAGTTCTTC	CASSLDGTWTINEQFF
TRBD2	TRBV6-7	19	many	TRBJ2-7	TGTGCCAGCAGCCACGGGGGCTGCTGGGGCCTAGCGGGCTACTACGAGCAGTACTTC	CASSHGGCWGLAGYYEQYF
TRBD1	TRBV28	13	many	TRBJ1-1	TGTGCCAGCAGTTTGTTGGACAGGTCTGAAGCTTTCTTT	CASSLLDRSEAFF
TRBD2	TRBV29-1	14	few	TRBJ2-2	TGCAGCGTTGGAGGTCTAGCGGGAACCGGGGAGCTGTTTTTT	CSVGGLAGTGELFF
NA	TRBV2	13	many	TRBJ2-5	TGTGCCAGCAGTGAGAGCATCCAAGAGACCCAGTACTTC	CASSESIQETQYF
NA	TRBV27	13	many	TRBJ2-1	TGTGCCAGCAATCACAATGGGGCTAGTAGGCAGTTCTTC	CASNHNGASRQFF
NA	TRBV27	16	many	TRBJ1-6	TGTGCCAGCAGTTTATTCGGCAACTCCTATAATTCACCCCTCCACTTT	CASSLFGNSYNSPLHF
TRBD2	TRBV2	15	NA	TRBJ2-1	TGTGCCAGCAGACTGGGGACTAGCGGGAGTATTGAGCAGTTCTTC	CASRLGTSGSIEQFF
NA	TRBV6-1	16	many	TRBJ1-1	TGTGCCAGCAGTCCGGGGGGATATAGTCGGAACACTGAAGCTTTCTTT	CASSPGGYSRNTEAFF
NA	TRBV5-1	15	NA	TRBJ1-4	TGCGCCAGCAGCTTGGAGCCCTCCTACAGGGAAAAACTGTTTTTT	CASSLEPSYREKLFF
NA	TRBV9	14	few	TRBJ2-3	TGTGCCAGCAGCGTAGCAGTTAGCACAGATACGCAGTATTTT	CASSVAVSTDTQYF
NA	TRBV27	17	many	TRBJ2-1	TGTGCCAGCAGTCCTGACCTCCTAAATCTGGTCGGCAATGAGCAGTTCTTC	CASSPDLLNLVGNEQFF
NA	TRBV3-1	15	many	TRBJ2-7	TGTGCCAGCAAGTTCGGGGGACGGGGATCGGGCGAGCAGTACTTC	CASKFGGRGSGEQYF
TRBD2	TRBV3-1	13	many	TRBJ2-1	TGTGCCAGCAGTTTCGGGACTATCGATGAGCAGTTCTTC	CASSFGTIDEQFF
TRBD1	TRBV10-3	16	many	TRBJ2-5	TGTGCCATCAGTCCCGGACAGGGGGGGACCCAAGAGACCCAGTACTTC	CAISPGQGGTQETQYF
TRBD2	TRBV5-1	14	NA	TRBJ2-3	TGCGCCAGCAGCTCCGGACTAGCGACAGATACGCAGTATTTT	CASSSGLATDTQYF
NA	TRBV4-2	15	few	TRBJ2-2	TGTGCCAGCAGCCTCGGGACTTATAACACCGGGGAGCTGTTTTTT	CASSLGTYNTGELFF
NA	TRBV11-2	14	NA	TRBJ2-1	TGTGCCAGCAGCCAAGATTCGAACAGCAATGAGCAGTTCTTC	CASSQDSNSNEQFF
NA	TRBV19	16	NA	TRBJ1-5	TGTGCCAGTAGTATCCGGCCAGGGGAAGGCAATCAGCCCCAGCATTTT	CASSIRPGEGNQPQHF
TRBD1	TRBV28	15	many	TRBJ1-2	TGTGCCAGCAGAAGGGACAGCGGAATTAACTATGGCTACACCTTC	CASRRDSGINYGYTF
NA	TRBV12-3/TRBV12-4	13	many	TRBJ1-1	TGTGCCAGCAGAGCACAGAAGGACACTGAAGCTTTCTTT	CASRAQKDTEAFF
TRBD2	TRBV2	19	few	TRBJ2-3	TGTGCCAGCATCCTAAGGCGGGGACTAGCGGGAGATAACACAGATACGCAGTATTTT	CASILRRGLAGDNTDTQYF
NA	TRBV7-9	18	NA	TRBJ2-1	TGTGCCAGCAGCTTAGAAAGGCAGCGTAACCACTCCTACAATGAGCAGTTCTTC	CASSLERQRNHSYNEQFF
NA	TRBV2	12	NA	TRBJ2-1	TGTGCCAGCCGTATTTCCTACAATGAGCAGTTCTTC	CASRISYNEQFF
TRBD2	TRBV4-2	17	NA	TRBJ2-1	TGTGCCAGCAGCCAAGTAGGGACTAGCGGGAGCTACAATGAGCAGTTCTTC	CASSQVGTSGSYNEQFF
NA	TRBV2	14	many	TRBJ2-2	TGTGCCAGCAGTGGTCCCGGGACCCCGCGGGAGCTGTTTTTT	CASSGPGTPRELFF
NA	TRBV12-3/TRBV12-4	14	NA	TRBJ2-5	TGTGCCAGCAGTTCCAGCGTAAGGTTGGAGACCCAGTACTTC	CASSSSVRLETQYF